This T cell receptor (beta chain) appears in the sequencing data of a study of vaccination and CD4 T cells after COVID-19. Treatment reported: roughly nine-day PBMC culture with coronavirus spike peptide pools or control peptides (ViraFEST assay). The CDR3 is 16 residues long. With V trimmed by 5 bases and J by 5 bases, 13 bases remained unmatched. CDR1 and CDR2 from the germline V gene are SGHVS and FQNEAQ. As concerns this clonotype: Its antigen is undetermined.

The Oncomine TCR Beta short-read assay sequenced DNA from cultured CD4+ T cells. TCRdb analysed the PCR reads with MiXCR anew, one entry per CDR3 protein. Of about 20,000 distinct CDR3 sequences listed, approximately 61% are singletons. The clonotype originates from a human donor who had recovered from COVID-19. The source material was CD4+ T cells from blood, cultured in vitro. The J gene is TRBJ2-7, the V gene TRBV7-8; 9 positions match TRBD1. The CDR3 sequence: CASSPQDRGVRDEQYF. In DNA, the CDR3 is TGTGCCAGCAGCCCTCAGGACAGGGGTGTTCGGGACGAGCAGTACTTC.